This TCR beta chain was retrieved from a study of T cell repertoires in cytomegalovirus infection. Study at large: Both a matching HLA type and CMV infection were indicated by public TCR beta signatures. Points from the study as a whole: Based on cumulative public TCR beta family frequency, carriers of CMV plus the relevant HLA were identified. The ex vivo response was dominated by HLA-C-restricted CMV-specific TCR beta clonotypes.

The V end lost 7 bases, the J end lost 5 bases, and 11 bases lay between the germline ends. CDR3 length equals 12 residues. This clonotype has only a few counts. Its antigen is currently unknown. TCRdb ran MiXCR on the reads and lists one entry per CDR3 protein. The sample includes 100,000 or so distinct CDR3 sequences, more than 20% seen only once; the top ten take about 39%. The sample was CD8+ T cells from PBMCs. The rearrangement links TRBV12-3 or TRBV12-4 to TRBJ1-1, with D unresolved. This sequence originates from a human donor in good health (CMV status not recorded). Some clones in this sample may be carry-over from other donors' samples. CDR3 DNA: TGTGCCAGCATCCGGACTGGGACTGAAGCTTTCTTT. Protein: CASIRTGTEAFF.